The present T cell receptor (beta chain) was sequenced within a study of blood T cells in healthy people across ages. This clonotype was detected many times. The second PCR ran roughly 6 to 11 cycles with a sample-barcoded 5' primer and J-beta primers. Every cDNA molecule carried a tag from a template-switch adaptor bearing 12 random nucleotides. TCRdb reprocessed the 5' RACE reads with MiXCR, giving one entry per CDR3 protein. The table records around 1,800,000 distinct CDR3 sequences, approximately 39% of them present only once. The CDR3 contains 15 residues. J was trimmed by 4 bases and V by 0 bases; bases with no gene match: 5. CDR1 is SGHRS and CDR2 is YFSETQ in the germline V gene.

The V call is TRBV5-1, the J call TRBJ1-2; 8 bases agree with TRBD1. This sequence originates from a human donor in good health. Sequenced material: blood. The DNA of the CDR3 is TGCGCCAGCAGCTTGGCAGGGGGCAGAGGCTATGGCTACACCTTC. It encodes CASSLAGGRGYGYTF.